Listed below are T cell receptor beta chains from one sample, sequenced in a study of OX40 agonist ivuxolimab in advanced cancers. The assay was immunoSEQ multiplex PCR, and TCRdb's table has in-frame clones only and misses some. Among about 61,000 clones listed, approximately 86% were seen once. The sample was CD4+ or CD8+ T cells sorted from blood, taken in a trial of the OX40 agonist ivuxolimab. These receptors were obtained from an adult with an advanced solid tumor such as melanoma, head and neck, liver or kidney cancer. Both conserved end residues are part of each CDR3. D genes are given only for firm matches. Not all rows give a size; the values are once, few, many and, for expanded clones, a class.

d_call j_call v_call clone_size cdr3_aa cdr3_nt
- TRBJ2-5 TRBV5-1 once CASSSRAETVQETQYF TGCGCCAGCAGCTCCCGCGCCGAGACAGTACAAGAGACCCAGTACTTC
TRBD1 TRBJ1-1 TRBV5-6 - CASSLRGGSNTEAFF TGTGCCAGCAGCTTGAGAGGGGGCTCCAACACTGAAGCTTTCTTT
TRBD2 TRBJ2-7 TRBV6-5 - CASSEQREREQYF TGTGCCAGCAGTGAACAGCGGGAACGGGAGCAGTACTTC
- TRBJ1-5 TRBV12-5 few CASGPRESSNQPQHF TGTGCTAGTGGCCCCAGGGAGTCGAGCAATCAGCCCCAGCATTTT
- TRBJ2-3 TRBV5-4 - CASSSRLHSTDTQYF TGTGCCAGCAGCTCCCGACTACACAGCACAGATACGCAGTATTTT
TRBD1 TRBJ1-5 TRBV2 - CASSGQGVIQPQHF TGTGCCAGCAGTGGACAGGGGGTGATACAGCCCCAGCATTTT
TRBD1 TRBJ1-2 TRBV19 medium-sized CASSHRGRDYGYTF TGTGCCAGTAGCCACAGGGGTAGGGACTATGGCTACACCTTC
- TRBJ2-3 TRBV10-2 - CASSEISGDTQYF TGCGCCAGCAGTGAGATATCGGGGGATACGCAGTATTTT
TRBD2 TRBJ2-3 TRBV9 - CASSPAGGSGADTQYF TGTGCCAGCAGCCCAGCGGGAGGGTCCGGGGCAGATACGCAGTATTTT
TRBD1 TRBJ1-4 TRBV5-1 once CASSEQGANEKLFF TGCGCCAGCAGCGAACAGGGGGCTAATGAAAAACTGTTTTTT
- TRBJ1-1 TRBV5-6 - CASSRFDRQNTEAFF TGTGCCAGCAGCCGATTCGATCGGCAGAACACTGAAGCTTTCTTT
- TRBJ2-3 TRBV5-8 - CASSLAQGTDTQYF TGTGCCAGCAGCTTGGCGCAGGGCACAGATACGCAGTATTTT
TRBD1 TRBJ2-7 TRBV7-9 - CASSFTGAYEQYF TGTGCCAGCAGCTTCACAGGGGCCTACGAGCAGTACTTC
TRBD2 TRBJ2-2 TRBV12-5 - CASGRGAGGPPGELFF TGTGCTAGTGGTCGGGGGGCGGGAGGCCCCCCCGGGGAGCTGTTTTTT
- TRBJ2-7 TRBV5-1 once CASSIQIFPYEQYF TGCGCCAGCAGCATTCAAATATTCCCCTACGAGCAGTACTTC
TRBD1 TRBJ2-7 TRBV6-1 - CASSGDRVEIYLSYEQYF TGTGCCAGCAGTGGGGACAGGGTTGAGATCTATCTTTCCTACGAGCAGTACTTC
- TRBJ2-5 TRBV7-2 - CASSPREAIETQYF TGTGCCAGCAGCCCCCGGGAAGCGATAGAGACCCAGTACTTC
- TRBJ2-1 TRBV29-1 once CSFSTGFGAGDVEQFF TGCAGCTTCTCGACAGGGTTCGGAGCGGGAGACGTTGAGCAGTTCTTC
- TRBJ2-7 TRBV18 - CASSYRQEYEQYF TGTGCCAGCTCCTACCGGCAAGAATACGAGCAGTACTTC
- TRBJ2-2 TRBV2 - CASGGGVGGELFF TGTGCCAGCGGAGGTGGGGTGGGCGGGGAGCTGTTTTTT
- TRBJ2-3 TRBV7-2 once CASSARQISTDTQYF TGTGCCAGCTCCGCGAGACAGATTAGCACAGATACGCAGTATTTT
TRBD2 TRBJ2-7 TRBV9 few CASSASSGSTYEQYF TGTGCCAGCAGCGCGTCCAGCGGGAGTACCTACGAGCAGTACTTC